Following are 23 T cell receptor beta chains from one sample sequenced in a study of T cell repertoires in cytomegalovirus infection (dated by TCRdb to about 2019). TCRdb names Illumina HiSeq 1500 as the instrument used. The public reads were reanalyzed by TCRdb: fastp trimming at Q25, MiXCR alignment, in-frame beta chains only. CDR3 protein duplicates are merged, each entry listing the most common genes and DNA. The sample profile shows hundreds of thousands of distinct CDR3 sequences; about a third of them were found once. Roughly an eighth of the sample is held by the ten biggest clonotypes. According to the study, the label for this sample's treatment or condition signals: in vitro stimulation with specific CMV peptide epitopes to enrich CMV-specific T cells. Their cognate antigens are unknown. Source: cultured CD8+ T cells from PBMCs, taken from culture after CMV antigen stimulation. Receptor source: a human donor in good health (CMV status not recorded). Some clones in this sample may be carry-over from other donors' samples.

Points on this clonotype: A read error is possible here, since a much larger clone lies one base away. The rearrangement links TRBV7-2 to TRBJ2-2; a weak D match, TRBD2 (5 bases). In germline, CDR1 is SGHTA, CDR2 FQGNSA. CDR3 length: 15 amino acids. CDR3 DNA: TGTGTCAGCAGCTTAGCCACGGGGTACACCGGGGAGCTGTTTTTT. It codes for CVSSLATGYTGELFF.

The table lists this clonotype with a few counts. The chain joins TRBV7-6 to TRBJ2-7; 9 positions agree with TRBD1. The junction had 8 bases not matched to a gene; V was cut back by 5 bases and J by 3 bases. The CDR3 extends over 15 amino acids. CDR1 is SGHVS, CDR2 FNYEAQ, per germline. DNA of the CDR3: TGTGCCAGCAGCGCCGGGACAGGGCCTAACTACGAGCAGTACGTC. This codes for CASSAGTGPNYEQYV.

The gene calls are TRBV2 and TRBJ2-7, with a tentative D call TRBD1 (5 bases). The CDR3 totals 13 residues. The V end lost 7 bases, the J end lost 1 base, and 11 bases lay between the germline ends. The germline CDR1 and CDR2 sequences are SNHLY and FYNNEI. Here the CDR3 reads CASTDWTSYEQYV. The CDR3 nucleotides read TGTGCCAGCACGGATTGGACATCCTACGAGCAGTACGTC.

Regarding this clonotype: Compared with germline, one end of the junction differs, possibly owing to a read error. This rearrangement joins TRBV5-8 to TRBJ2-3, with 11 positions matching TRBD2. Germline loops: CDR1 SGHTS, CDR2 YDEGEE. This CDR3 region has 16 residues. The CDR3 region is CANSPASGGMGDTQYF. CDR3 coding DNA: TGTGCCAACAGCCCGGCTAGCGGGGGGATGGGAGATACGCAGTATTTT.

The genes are TRBV29-1 and TRBJ1-2; D is undetermined. This CDR3 contains 12 residues. Germline assignment: CDR1 SQVTM and CDR2 ANQGSEA. V was cut by 1 base and J by 3 bases, with 6 bases left in between. CDR3 nucleotide sequence: TGCAGCGTTGAAGGGGATTACTATGGCTACACCTTC. This codes for CSVEGDYYGYTF.

This clonotype was detected a few times. V usage is TRBV15 and J usage is TRBJ2-7; 8 bases match TRBD2. V shed 0 bases, J shed 7 bases, and the junction held 8 bases outside the gene matches. The CDR3 has 15 residues. Germline-derived CDR1 and CDR2 are LNHNV and YYDKDF (reference sequence). The CDR3 bases are TGTGCCACCAGCAGAGATGACGGGGGGGCCGGGGAGCAGTACTTC. It is translated as CATSRDDGGAGEQYF.

This clonotype was found a few times. J is TRBJ2-3 and V is TRBV4-1; D ambiguous. CDR3 length: 13 residues. Germline V gene sequence: CDR1 MGHRA, CDR2 YSYEKL. Between the trimmed V and J ends, which lost 0 bases and 3 bases, there was a span of 4 bases. DNA of the CDR3: TGCGCCAGCAGCCAAGATCAAACAGATACGCAGTATTTT. Its protein is CASSQDQTDTQYF.

This chain connects TRBV25-1 to TRBJ1-2; unclear D gene. Trimming stripped 4 bases from V and 8 bases from J, with 17 bases between. CDR1 MGHDK and CDR2 SYGVNS come from the germline V gene. The CDR3 contains 14 residues. The CDR3 DNA follows: TGTGCCAGCAGTGCCCGTTCGCTACGGTTCGGCTACACCTTC. This encodes CASSARSLRFGYTF.

This chain links TRBV4-1 with TRBJ1-5, with D possibly TRBD1 on 6 matching bases. The CDR3 covers 15 residues. Per germline, CDR1 MGHRA and CDR2 YSYEKL. The V gene lost 4 bases and the J gene lost 0 bases, with 10 bases spanning the gap. The CDR3 loop reads CASSLHRDSNQPQHF. The CDR3, as DNA: TGCGCCAGCAGCCTACACAGGGATAGCAATCAGCCCCAGCATTTT.

The chain uses TRBV9 and TRBJ2-1, with TRBD1 identical over 10 bases. The germline V gene encodes CDR1 SGDLS and CDR2 YYNGEE. This CDR3 is 16 amino acids long. Trimming at V came to 3 bases and at J to 7 bases, leaving 10 bases not matched to a gene. CDR3 coding DNA: TGTGCCAGCAGCGCATTCGGACAGGGGGGGATGAATGAGCAGTTCTTC. It translates to CASSAFGQGGMNEQFF.

The chain links TRBV5-6 to TRBJ1-5; no reliable D call. CDR1 and CDR2 from the germline V gene are SGHDT and YYEEEE. The CDR3 sequence is 15 residues long. The germline V and J ends were trimmed by 4 bases and 0 bases, with 11 bases remaining between them. As DNA, the CDR3 is TGTGCCAGCAGCACCGGCCGTTATAGCAATCAGCCCCAGCATTTT. This sequence encodes CASSTGRYSNQPQHF.

The table lists this clonotype with many counts. The rearrangement joins TRBV19 to TRBJ2-7; D possibly corresponds to TRBD2 (5 bases). The CDR3 has 14 residues. V was pared by 1 base and J by 5 bases, with 12 bases between. Germline V gene data show CDR1 as LNHDA and CDR2 as SQIVND (reference sequence). CDR3 DNA: TGTGCCAGTAGTATAGTTGGAGGAATCAACGAGCAGTACTTC. This codes for CASSIVGGINEQYF.

Ten or more counts support this clonotype. The chain couples TRBV2 to TRBJ1-2, with TRBD1 identical over 7 bases. Germline lookup yields CDR1 SNHLY and CDR2 FYNNEI. The CDR3 length is 13 residues. CDR3 coding DNA: TGTGTCGACCGGGACAGCGATAACTATGGCTACACCTTC. Protein: CVDRDSDNYGYTF.

This clonotype was recorded a few times. V and J are TRBV6-5 and TRBJ1-2, with D uncertain. The V end lost 6 bases, the J end lost 5 bases, and 19 bases lay between the germline ends. The V gene's germline CDR1 is MNHEY and CDR2 SVGAGI. CDR3 size: 15 residues. The CDR3 sequence: CASSSGPSGSYGYTF. CDR3 nucleotide sequence: TGTGCCAGCAGCTCCGGGCCCAGTGGATCTTATGGCTACACCTTC.

The J gene is TRBJ2-1, the V gene TRBV11-2; D may correspond to TRBD1 or TRBD2 (5 bases each). The V end was cut by 3 bases, the J end by 9 bases, with 21 bases between. Germline CDR1 reads SGHAT; CDR2 reads FQNNGV. The length of the CDR3 is 16 residues. This CDR3 reads CASSFPREGPGIEQFF. DNA for the CDR3: TGTGCCAGCAGCTTCCCCAGAGAGGGGCCAGGAATTGAGCAGTTCTTC. Full variable domain (missing parts from reference TRBV11-2 and TRBJ2-1): EAGVAQSPRYKIIEKRQSVAFWCNPISGHATLYWYQQILGQGPKLLIQFQNNGVVDDSQLPKDRFSAERLKGVDSTLKIQPAKLEDSAVYLCASSFPREGPGIEQFFGPGTRLTVL.

The sample holds many counts of this clonotype. The gene calls are TRBV7-8 and TRBJ2-7; no reliable D call. The V end was cut by 4 bases, the J end by 6 bases, with 16 bases between. The CDR3 is 14 residues long. Germline V gene data show CDR1 as SGHVS and CDR2 as FQNEAQ. The CDR3 loop reads CASSSLIARAEQYF. CDR3 coding DNA: TGTGCCAGCAGCTCCCTTATCGCCCGGGCCGAGCAGTACTTC.

The chain links TRBV12-3 or TRBV12-4 to TRBJ2-3, with D perhaps TRBD2 (6 bases). CDR3 length: 14 residues. Trimming stripped 6 bases from V and 5 bases from J, with 15 bases between. The CDR3 reads CASSLGDSRDTQYF. In DNA form, the CDR3 reads TGTGCCAGCAGCCTCGGGGACTCCCGAGATACGCAGTATTTT.

This chain connects TRBV5-4 to TRBJ1-5, with 11 bases matching TRBD1. Per germline, CDR1 SGHNT and CDR2 YYREEE (reference sequence). V lost 4 bases, J lost 7 bases, and 7 bases stayed unmatched. This CDR3 contains 15 residues. The CDR3 sequence: CASSVDRGRGQPQHF. Here the CDR3 DNA reads TGTGCCAGCAGCGTGGACAGGGGGCGAGGCCAGCCCCAGCATTTT.

The chain uses TRBV29-1 and TRBJ2-7; D remains ambiguous. V was pared by 4 bases and J by 0 bases, with 16 bases between. The CDR3 runs 15 residues. CDR1 is SQVTM and CDR2 is ANQGSEA in the germline V gene. The chain's CDR3 is CSVVWYESDSYEQYF. CDR3 nucleotides: TGCAGCGTTGTTTGGTATGAGTCCGACTCCTACGAGCAGTACTTC.

The chain uses TRBV25-1 and TRBJ1-2; D might be TRBD1 (6 bases). Trimming pared 5 bases from V and 4 bases from J, leaving 23 bases between. CDR1 and CDR2 from the germline V gene are MGHDK and SYGVNS. CDR3 size: 17 residues. The CDR3 sequence: CASSPQRDKTYIYGYTF. As DNA, the CDR3 is TGTGCCAGCAGTCCCCAACGGGACAAAACGTACATCTATGGCTACACCTTC.

This clonotype was recorded at least ten times. V gene TRBV2 combines with J gene TRBJ1-5; 8 bases map to TRBD1. The V gene end was trimmed by 7 bases and the J gene end by 3 bases; junction bases not matched to a gene: 8. Germline V CDR1 and CDR2: SNHLY, FYNNEI. The CDR3 has 15 residues. The CDR3 DNA follows: TGTGCCAGCAAGGTCGCAGGGGGCTTCAATCAGCCCCAGCATTTT. It is translated as CASKVAGGFNQPQHF.

This clonotype was detected only once. CDR3 sequence: CASSSLAADTEAFF. The CDR3 DNA reads as TGTGCCAGCAGCTCCCTCGCGGCAGACACTGAAGCTTTCTTT. The chain couples TRBV5-4 to TRBJ1-1; D call uncertain. This CDR3 has 14 amino acids. V was shortened by 3 bases and J by 3 bases, with 12 bases between the two germline ends. Germline CDR1 reads SGHNT; CDR2 reads YYREEE (reference sequence).

The chain is built from TRBV4-2 and TRBJ2-1; no definite D call. There are 17 residues in the CDR3. Between the trimmed V and J ends, which lost 0 bases and 0 bases, there was a span of 12 bases. CDR1 is LGHNA, CDR2 YNFKEQ, per germline. This CDR3 is CASSQEESPSSYNEQFF. The CDR3 DNA is TGTGCCAGCAGCCAAGAGGAGAGTCCTAGCTCCTACAATGAGCAGTTCTTC.